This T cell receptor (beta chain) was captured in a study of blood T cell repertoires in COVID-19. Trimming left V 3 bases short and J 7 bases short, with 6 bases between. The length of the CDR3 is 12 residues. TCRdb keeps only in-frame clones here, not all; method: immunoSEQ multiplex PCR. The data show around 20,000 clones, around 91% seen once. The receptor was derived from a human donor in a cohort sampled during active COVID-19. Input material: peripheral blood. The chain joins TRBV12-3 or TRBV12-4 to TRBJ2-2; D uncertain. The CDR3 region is CASSLYYGELFF. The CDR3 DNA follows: TGTGCCAGCAGTTTGTATTACGGGGAGCTGTTTTTT.